Reported below is one T cell receptor (beta chain). These data are taken from a study of T cell changes during pregnancy in multiple sclerosis. This table comes from immunoSEQ multiplex PCR, and its TCRdb copy is limited to in-frame clones, with some not included. The sample lists 55,000 to 70,000 clones, under 95% seen once, with 1.3% to 1.5% in the top ten. The CDR3 spans 16 residues. Germline CDR1 and CDR2: SGDLS and YYNGEE. Trimming took 0 bases from V and 2 from J; bases not matched to a gene: 5. The clonotype was recovered from a female donor in good health, enrolled as a control in a pregnancy study. The chain carries TRBV9 and TRBJ1-3; 7 nucleotides match TRBD1. The sequences come from peripheral blood, collected in the second trimester of pregnancy. The CDR3 DNA reads as TGTGCCAGCAGCGTAGGGACAGGTCCCCCTGGAAACACCATATATTTT. Its translation is CASSVGTGPPGNTIYF.